This TCR beta chain is from a study of metastatic and nonmetastatic thyroid tumors. A remark on this clone: As yet, its antigen is unknown.

Study-wide results and limits: It was reportedly found that TCR beta diversity was significantly higher in malignant thyroid tumors than in benign nodules, a difference seen in both blood and tumor samples.

Via MiXCR, TCRdb re-called the PCR reads. This sample yields over 20,000 clones, of which 20% to 30% are seen a single time; about a fifth belongs to the top ten. No treatment had been given to any patient before thyroid surgery. The CDR3 has 18 residues. Germline-derived CDR1 and CDR2 are SGHTA and FQGNSA. The V gene end was trimmed by 0 bases and the J gene end by 7 bases; junction bases not matched to a gene: 12. The receptor was isolated from a female donor with papillary thyroid cancer or a benign thyroid nodule (not recorded which). Some clones in this sample may be carry-over from other donors' samples. Specimen: blood. The chain recombines TRBV7-2 with TRBJ2-1, with TRBD1 matching over 10 bases. CDR3: CASSLATGTGDLWNEQFF. DNA for the CDR3: TGTGCCAGCAGCTTAGCCACCGGGACAGGGGATTTATGGAATGAGCAGTTCTTC.